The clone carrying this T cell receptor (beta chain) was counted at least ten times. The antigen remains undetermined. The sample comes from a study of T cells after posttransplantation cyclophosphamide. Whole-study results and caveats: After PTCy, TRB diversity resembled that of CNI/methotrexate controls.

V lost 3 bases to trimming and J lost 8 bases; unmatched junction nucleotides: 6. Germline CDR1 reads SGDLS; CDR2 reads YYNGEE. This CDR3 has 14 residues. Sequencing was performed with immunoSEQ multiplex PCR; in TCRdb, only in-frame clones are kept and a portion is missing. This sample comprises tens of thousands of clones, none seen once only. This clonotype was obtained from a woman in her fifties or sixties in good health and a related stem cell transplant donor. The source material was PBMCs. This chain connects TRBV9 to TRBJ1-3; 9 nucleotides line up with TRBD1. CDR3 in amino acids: CASSGETGGYTIYF. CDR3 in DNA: TGTGCCAGCAGCGGGGAGACAGGGGGTTACACCATATATTTT.